Below are 19 T cell receptor beta chains sequenced from a single sample in a study of T cell responses to AZD1222 COVID-19 vaccine (dated by TCRdb to the early 2020s). To prepare the library, the immunoSEQ multiplex PCR assay was applied. Entries here come from immuneACCESS through TCRdb and include only in-frame sequences with V and J called. Some clones fail to appear in such tables; in the studies checked, an unresolved V gene covers under half of the shortfall, and the cause of the remainder is unknown. A total of about 100,000 clones appear in this sample, nearly 95% of them only once. The ten most abundant clones make up 4% to 5.5% of the sample. Interpreted using the paper, the time point label stands for: baseline before first vaccination. Here the sequenced sample was peripheral blood, taken on day 0 of AZD1222 vaccination. These receptors came from an adult in good health.

The genes are TRBV19 and TRBJ2-5; no reliable D call. Per the germline V gene, CDR1 is LNHDA and CDR2 is SQIVND (reference sequence). Trimming shortened V by 6 bases and J by 5 bases, and 16 bases separated the two germline ends. CDR3 length equals 14 residues. This CDR3 is CASSWDGKGETQYF. Here the CDR3 DNA reads TGTGCCAGTAGCTGGGATGGGAAGGGTGAGACCCAGTACTTC.

The chain employs TRBV5-1 and TRBJ2-5; D call uncertain. Germline lookup yields CDR1 SGHRS and CDR2 YFSETQ. Deletions cut 0 bases from V and 5 bases from J, with 11 bases between. This CDR3 comprises 14 residues. DNA for the CDR3: TGCGCCAGCAGCTTGGTTGGCCGTCAGGAGACCCAGTACTTC. This gives the protein CASSLVGRQETQYF.

The rearrangement links TRBV5-1 to TRBJ2-7; D possibly uses TRBD1 or TRBD2 (5 bases each). CDR1 is SGHRS and CDR2 is YFSETQ in the germline V gene. Deletions cut 0 bases from V and 0 bases from J, with 10 bases between. This CDR3 is built from 15 residues. CDR3 residues: CASSLAAGSSYEQYF. Here the CDR3 DNA reads TGCGCCAGCAGCTTGGCGGCAGGGAGCTCCTACGAGCAGTACTTC.

This chain joins TRBV6-5 and TRBJ1-2; TRBD1 is a possible D gene (6 bases). The CDR3 contains 15 residues. Germline V gene sequence: CDR1 MNHEY, CDR2 SVGAGI. V was shortened by 4 bases and J by 4 bases, with 16 bases between the two germline ends. This CDR3 reads CASSSRAGQPYGYTF. DNA of the CDR3: TGTGCCAGCAGTTCTCGAGCTGGACAGCCCTATGGCTACACCTTC.

This sequence joins TRBV11-2 and TRBJ2-1; D not resolved. Germline V CDR1 and CDR2: SGHAT, FQNNGV. The CDR3 has 14 amino acids. With 1 base removed from V and 4 bases from J, the gap between germline ends came to 8 bases. The CDR3 sequence: CASSLGVTYNEQFF. In nucleotides, the CDR3 is TGTGCCAGCAGCTTAGGAGTGACTTACAATGAGCAGTTCTTC.

This clone is a singleton in its sample. The genes are TRBV6-5 and TRBJ1-4, with D possibly TRBD1 on 5 matching bases. The CDR3 covers 15 residues. Germline CDR1 and CDR2: MNHEY and SVGAGI. The V end was cut by 6 bases, the J end by 7 bases, with 18 bases between. The CDR3 region is CASSRGGDGGEKLFF. CDR3 in DNA: TGTGCCAGCAGCCGAGGTGGGGACGGGGGTGAAAAACTGTTTTTT.

As to this clone: At one of its ends the junction is not consistent with the germline gene, which may arise from a read error. This sequence joins TRBV7-7 and TRBJ2-3; D is ambiguous. Germline loops: CDR1 SSHAT, CDR2 FNYEAQ (reference sequence). The CDR3 is 13 amino acids. The CDR3 loop reads CASSRERTDTQYF. The CDR3 coding sequence is TGTGCTAGCAGCCGAGAACGAACAGATACGCAGTATTTT. Full variable domain (outside the CDR3, taken from reference TRBV7-7 and TRBJ2-3): GAGVSQSPRYKVTKRGQDVTLRCDPISSHATLYWYQQALGQGPEFLTYFNYEAQPDKSGLPSDRFSAERPEGSISTLTIQRTEQRDSAMYRCASSRERTDTQYFGPGTRLTVL.

The chain couples TRBV28 to TRBJ1-2, with 9 bases aligning to TRBD1. The CDR3 loop spans 14 amino acids. V gave up 6 bases and J gave up 4 bases; unmatched junction bases: 6. Germline V CDR1 and CDR2: MDHEN, SYDVKM. CDR3 in DNA: TGTGCCAGCAGCCTATCGACAGGGGGCTATGGCTACACCTTC. Translation gives CASSLSTGGYGYTF.

The chain is built from TRBV3-1 (or the pseudogene TRBV3-2) and TRBJ1-6, with TRBD1 identical over 9 bases. V trimming: 1 base; J trimming: 9 bases; junction bases outside the gene matches: 1. CDR1 LGHDT and CDR2 YNNKEL come from the germline V gene (reference sequence). The CDR3 is made up of 14 amino acids. CDR3 loop: CASSQGTGVSPLHF. DNA of the CDR3: TGTGCCAGCAGCCAAGGGACAGGGGTTTCACCCCTCCACTTT.

This sequence joins TRBV19 and TRBJ1-5, with 8 bases matching TRBD1. The germline CDR1 and CDR2 sequences are LNHDA and SQIVND (reference sequence). The CDR3 contains 12 residues. V was clipped by 3 bases and J by 10 bases; unmatched bases: 2. Here the CDR3 DNA reads TGTGCCAGTAGTATCGGACAGGGCCCCCAGCATTTT. This codes for CASSIGQGPQHF. The full variable domain, rest sourced from reference TRBV19 and TRBJ1-5, is DGGITQSPKYLFRKEGQNVTLSCEQNLNHDAMYWYRQDPGQGLRLIYYSQIVNDFQKGDIAEGYSVSREKKESFPLTVTSAQKNPTAFYLCASSIGQGPQHFGDGTRLSIL.

The chain recombines TRBV6-5 with TRBJ2-2; D may be TRBD1 (6 bases). The CDR3 runs 14 residues. Germline V gene data show CDR1 as MNHEY and CDR2 as SVGAGI. V lost 11 bases, J lost 1 base, and 14 bases lay in between. CDR3 loop: CAHSRGMNTGELFF. The CDR3 nucleotides are TGTGCCCACTCCAGGGGCATGAACACCGGGGAGCTGTTTTTT.

In DNA form, the CDR3 reads TGTGCCAGCAGCCCCCCGCGTCCGGGACAGGGGACCCCTGAGCAGTTCTTC. Protein product: CASSPPRPGQGTPEQFF. V usage is TRBV4-2 and J usage is TRBJ2-1; TRBD1 agrees at 10 bases. Germline assignment: CDR1 LGHNA and CDR2 YNFKEQ. With V trimmed by 4 bases and J by 9 bases, 15 bases remained unmatched. The CDR3 spans 17 residues.

This clone has just one count. The chain couples TRBV27 to TRBJ1-5, with a weak D call TRBD1 (6 bases). Trimming took off 8 bases at V and 0 bases at J, with 14 bases between the two ends. In germline, CDR1 is MNHEY, CDR2 SMNVEV (reference sequence). The CDR3 sequence is 15 residues long. In DNA, the CDR3 is TGTGCCAGCGCCGGGGCAGGGGTTAGCAATCAGCCCCAGCATTTT. It encodes CASAGAGVSNQPQHF.

V gene TRBV27 combines with J gene TRBJ1-1; D is unresolved. CDR1 MNHEY and CDR2 SMNVEV come from the germline V gene (reference sequence). This CDR3 is 14 amino acids long. V was pared by 5 bases and J by 4 bases, with 14 bases between. CDR3 amino acids: CASSPGLASTEAFF. The CDR3 DNA follows: TGTGCCAGCAGTCCGGGTCTTGCGAGCACTGAAGCTTTCTTT.

The CDR3 bases are TGTGCCAGCAGCTTGAGGGGGGATCCCGAGACCCAGTACTTC. Its translation is CASSLRGDPETQYF. This rearrangement joins TRBV5-4 to TRBJ2-5; possibly TRBD1 or TRBD2 for D (6 bases each). V gave up 1 base and J gave up 5 bases, with 12 bases separating them. Germline CDR1 is SGHNT and CDR2 is YYREEE (reference sequence). CDR3 length: 14 amino acids.

J is TRBJ2-7 and V is TRBV5-1; D ambiguous. The CDR3 sequence is 16 residues long. Germline CDR1 SGHRS, CDR2 YFSETQ. Trimming took off 2 bases at V and 0 bases at J, with 15 bases between the two ends. The CDR3 loop is CASSFGGQLGSYEQYF. CDR3 in DNA: TGCGCCAGCAGCTTCGGTGGGCAATTGGGCTCCTACGAGCAGTACTTC.

The rearrangement uses TRBV2 and TRBJ2-7; 9 positions agree with TRBD1. The ends lost 5 bases at V and 2 bases at J; junction bases unmatched: 1. CDR3 length: 13 amino acids. The germline V gene has CDR1 SNHLY and CDR2 FYNNEI. The CDR3, as DNA: TGTGCCAGCAGTCGGACAGGGGCCTACGAGCAGTACTTC. It specifies CASSRTGAYEQYF.

V is TRBV3-1 (or the pseudogene TRBV3-2) and J is TRBJ1-3, with D hard to call. The CDR3 has 15 amino acids. CDR1 and CDR2 (germline): LGHDT, YNNKEL (reference sequence). V gave up 0 bases and J gave up 1 base, with 7 bases separating them. The CDR3 here is CASSQDRTSGNTIYF. The CDR3 DNA sequence: TGTGCCAGCAGCCAAGATAGGACTTCTGGAAACACCATATATTTT.

The rearrangement joins TRBV10-2 to TRBJ2-7, with 7 bases that match TRBD2. V was pared by 2 bases and J by 5 bases, with 15 bases of the junction left unmatched. From germline, CDR1 is WSHSY and CDR2 SAAADI. CDR3 size: 17 residues. The CDR3 protein is CASSELPLAGEGNEQYF. CDR3 in DNA: TGCGCCAGCAGTGAGCTTCCTCTCGCGGGAGAGGGAAACGAGCAGTACTTC.